The T cell receptor beta chain described here comes from a study of memory CD4+ T cells and cytomegalovirus serostatus. Single viable CD3+CD4+CD8-CD45RO+ cells were sorted as the memory CD4+ T cells. Serostatus was set by detecting CMV pp150, pp28, p38, p52 IgG. Positive selection with CD4 microbeads enriched total CD4+ T cells. Study-level findings and limits: Repertoires predicted CMV serostatus with median bootstrapped AUC of around 0.96. Of 150 to 200 reported CMV TCRbeta sequences, under 80 were found in memory CD4+ repertoires.

Sequencing used immunoSEQ multiplex PCR; TCRdb keeps in-frame clones, though not all of them. The sample contains about 45,000 clones, less than 85% of which appear only once. For this clone: Its antigen is still unknown.

Material: memory CD4+ T cells from blood. This clonotype originated in an adult in good health and CMV-seronegative.

In nucleotides, the CDR3 is TGCGCCAGCAACCCGGGACAGATGACCGGGGAGCTGTTTTTT. Translated, it gives CASNPGQMTGELFF. J is TRBJ2-2 and V is TRBV5-1, with 7 bases lining up with TRBD1. In germline, CDR1 is SGHRS, CDR2 YFSETQ. V was pared by 6 bases and J by 5 bases, with 7 bases of the junction left unmatched. CDR3 length: 14 residues. The full variable domain, rest sourced from reference TRBV5-1 and TRBJ2-2, is KAGVTQTPRYLIKTRGQQVTLSCSPISGHRSVSWYQQTPGQGLQFLFEYFSETQRNKGNFPGRFSGRQFSNSRSEMNVSTLELGDSALYLCASNPGQMTGELFFGEGSRLTVL.